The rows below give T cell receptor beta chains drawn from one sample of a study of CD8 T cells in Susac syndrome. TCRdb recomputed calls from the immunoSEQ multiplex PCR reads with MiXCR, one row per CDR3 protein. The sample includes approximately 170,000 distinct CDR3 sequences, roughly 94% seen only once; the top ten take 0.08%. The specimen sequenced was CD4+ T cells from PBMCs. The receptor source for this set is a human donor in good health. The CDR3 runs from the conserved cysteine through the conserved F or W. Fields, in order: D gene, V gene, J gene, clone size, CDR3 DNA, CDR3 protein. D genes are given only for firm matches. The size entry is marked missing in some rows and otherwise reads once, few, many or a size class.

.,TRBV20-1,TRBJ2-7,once,TGCAGTGCTAACAGGAACTACGAGCAGTACTTC,CSANRNYEQYF
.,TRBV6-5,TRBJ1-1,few,TGTGCCAGCAGTTACTGGCAGGAAGCTTTCTTT,CASSYWQEAFF
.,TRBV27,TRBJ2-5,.,TGTGCCAGCAGTTTGAGATACCAAGAGACCCAGTACTTC,CASSLRYQETQYF
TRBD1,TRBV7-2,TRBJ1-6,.,TGTGCCAGCCAGGGGGCCTATAATTCACCCCTCCACTTT,CASQGAYNSPLHF
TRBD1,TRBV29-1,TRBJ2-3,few,TGCAGCGTTGGGGGACAGGGGGCATTGGGCACAGATACGCAGTATTTT,CSVGGQGALGTDTQYF
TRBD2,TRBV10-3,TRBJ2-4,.,TGTGCCATCAGTGAGTCCCGGGGGGGGATATGGTACTTC,CAISESRGGIWYF
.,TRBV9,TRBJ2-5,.,TGTGCCAGCAGCGTAGGGCAACACCAAGAGACCCAGTACTTC,CASSVGQHQETQYF
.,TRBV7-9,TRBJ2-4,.,TGTGCCAGCAGCTTCGGGCAGGTGATAGGCATTCAGTACTTC,CASSFGQVIGIQYF
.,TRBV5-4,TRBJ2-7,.,TGTGCCAGCAGCTTGGGGGGGCCCATGGGATACGAGCAGTACTTC,CASSLGGPMGYEQYF
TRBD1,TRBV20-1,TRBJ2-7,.,TGCAGTGCCGGAGGGGGGACAGGGAAAAACGAGCAGTACTTC,CSAGGGTGKNEQYF
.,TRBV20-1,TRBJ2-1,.,TGCAGTGCTAGAGACCCGGTGGCGGGTAGCTCCTACAATGAGCAGTTCTTC,CSARDPVAGSSYNEQFF
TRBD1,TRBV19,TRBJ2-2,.,TGTGCCAGTAGTACGACAGGGCCCGGGGAGCTGTTTTTT,CASSTTGPGELFF
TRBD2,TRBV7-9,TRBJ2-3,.,TGTGCCAGCAGCTTAGCGGCTAGCGGGGAAGATACGCAGTATTTT,CASSLAASGEDTQYF
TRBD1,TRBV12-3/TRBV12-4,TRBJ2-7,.,TGTGCCAGCAAACAGACAGGGGCGGTCTACGAGCAGTACTTC,CASKQTGAVYEQYF
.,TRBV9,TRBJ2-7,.,TGTGCCAGCAGCGTAGGACAGACCTACGAGCAGTACTTC,CASSVGQTYEQYF
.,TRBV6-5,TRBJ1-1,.,TGTGCCAGCAGTTACGGGGGGGGAGAAGCTTTCTTT,CASSYGGGEAFF
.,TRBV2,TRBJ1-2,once,TGTGCCAGCACCCTTTCGAGAGACTATGGCTACACCTTC,CASTLSRDYGYTF
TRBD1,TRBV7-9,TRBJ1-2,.,TGTGCCAGCATCAAGACGGGACAGGGGACCCCTTACTATGGCTACACCTTC,CASIKTGQGTPYYGYTF
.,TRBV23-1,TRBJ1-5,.,TGCGCCAGCAGTCAATGCCCCCCCGATCGAAATCAGCCCCAGCATTTT,CASSQCPPDRNQPQHF
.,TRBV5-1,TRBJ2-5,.,TGCGCCAGTCAGACAGGACCCCCCGGGGAGACCCAGTACTTC,CASQTGPPGETQYF
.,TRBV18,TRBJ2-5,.,TGTGCCAGCTCACCACGATGGGCTGGGGGCGGCGAGACCCAGTACTTC,CASSPRWAGGGETQYF
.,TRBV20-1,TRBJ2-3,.,TGCAGTGCTAGAGGCCCAGCCGTCCGAGATACGCAGTATTTT,CSARGPAVRDTQYF
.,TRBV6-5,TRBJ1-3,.,TGTGCCAGCAGCCCCCCCGGGGCTGGAAACACCATATATTTT,CASSPPGAGNTIYF
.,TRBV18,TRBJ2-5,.,TGTGCCAGCTCATCGGACGGCCAAGAGACCCAGTACTTC,CASSSDGQETQYF
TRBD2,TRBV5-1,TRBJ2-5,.,TGCGCCAGCCGGGCTAGCGGGAGTCAGCAAGAGACCCAGTACTTC,CASRASGSQQETQYF
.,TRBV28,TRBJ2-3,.,TGTGCCAGCCTTTCGCCGGGAGTCGGTACGCAGTATTTT,CASLSPGVGTQYF
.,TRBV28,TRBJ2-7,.,TGTGCCAGCAGCGCCTCTTCCAGGGACAATCCTTACGAGCAGTACTTC,CASSASSRDNPYEQYF
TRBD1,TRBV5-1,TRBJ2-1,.,TGCGCCAGCAGCTTGGACAGGGGGCAAGGTGAGCAGTTCTTC,CASSLDRGQGEQFF
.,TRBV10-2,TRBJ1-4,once,TGCGCCAGCAGAACCGGAGGGGGGGCAAGTGAAAAACTGTTTTTT,CASRTGGGASEKLFF
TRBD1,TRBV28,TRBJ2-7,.,TGTGCCAGCAGCCCTGGGACAGGTTACGAGCAGTACTTC,CASSPGTGYEQYF
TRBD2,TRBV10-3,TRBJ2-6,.,TGTGCCATCAGTGAAACCCTAGCGGGGGCCTTGAGCTCTGGGGCCAACGTCCTGACTTTC,CAISETLAGALSSGANVLTF
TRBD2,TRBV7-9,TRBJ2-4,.,TGTGCCAGCACCAGAGGGACTAGCGGAGCCAAAAACATTCAGTACTTC,CASTRGTSGAKNIQYF
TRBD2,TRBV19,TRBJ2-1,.,TGTGCCAGTAGTGCCTTGGCGGGAGGGCCATACAATGAGCAGTTCTTC,CASSALAGGPYNEQFF
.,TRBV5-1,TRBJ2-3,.,TGCGCCAGCAGACCGTCAGGAGCGAGCACAGATACGCAGTATTTT,CASRPSGASTDTQYF
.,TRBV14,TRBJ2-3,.,TGTGCCAGCAGCACGCGGCCCGGCACAGATACGCAGTATTTT,CASSTRPGTDTQYF